Listed below are T cell receptor beta chains from one sample, sequenced in a study of T cell repertoires in cytomegalovirus infection. From the reads, TCRdb called clonotypes with MiXCR, one entry per CDR3 protein. The sample lists 150,000 to 200,000 distinct CDR3 sequences, roughly 14% occurring once. The sample taken for sequencing was PBMCs. Every receptor here comes from a human donor in good health (CMV status not recorded). Some clones in this sample may be carry-over from other donors' samples. The conserved cysteine and the conserved F or W are not part of the CDR3 here. Fields, in order: clone size, J gene, V gene, CDR3 protein. The size of a clone is reported for some rows only, either as once, few or many, or as a class for expanded clones.

clone_size: many
j_call: TRBJ2-3
v_call: TRBV6-2/TRBV6-3
cdr3_aa: ASRKGQYTDTQY

clone_size: many
j_call: TRBJ1-2
v_call: TRBV7-2
cdr3_aa: ASSLVGQANYGYT

clone_size: few
j_call: TRBJ2-5
v_call: TRBV12-3/TRBV12-4
cdr3_aa: ASSLLGAGVQETQY

clone_size: many
j_call: TRBJ2-1
v_call: TRBV19
cdr3_aa: ASTSLAGQRSNEQF

clone_size: many
j_call: TRBJ2-1
v_call: TRBV7-8
cdr3_aa: ASSFRDEQF

clone_size: many
j_call: TRBJ2-7
v_call: TRBV27
cdr3_aa: ASSLSSAGWYEQY

clone_size: few
j_call: TRBJ1-1
v_call: TRBV19
cdr3_aa: ASSMGRDEAF

clone_size: many
j_call: TRBJ2-3
v_call: TRBV7-2
cdr3_aa: ASSLRGRLDTQY

clone_size: many
j_call: TRBJ1-2
v_call: TRBV4-3
cdr3_aa: ASSQEGGAGNYGYT

clone_size: many
j_call: TRBJ2-3
v_call: TRBV11-3
cdr3_aa: ASSESGSGGTDTQY

clone_size: few
j_call: TRBJ2-3
v_call: TRBV5-1
cdr3_aa: ASSRLAESTDTQY

clone_size: few
j_call: TRBJ1-1
v_call: TRBV5-6
cdr3_aa: ASSYGTDRAF

clone_size: once
j_call: TRBJ2-5
v_call: TRBV12-3/TRBV12-4
cdr3_aa: AGSLIGGETQY

clone_size: few
j_call: TRBJ1-1
v_call: TRBV9
cdr3_aa: ASSVDPGVNTEAF

clone_size: many
j_call: TRBJ2-1
v_call: TRBV11-3
cdr3_aa: ASSSSGGQPGEQF

clone_size: -
j_call: TRBJ2-1
v_call: TRBV19
cdr3_aa: AAGVEQF

clone_size: many
j_call: TRBJ1-1
v_call: TRBV7-9
cdr3_aa: ASTLLGAEAF

clone_size: few
j_call: TRBJ1-2
v_call: TRBV5-1
cdr3_aa: ASSLEGFLNYGYT

clone_size: many
j_call: TRBJ2-1
v_call: TRBV7-2
cdr3_aa: ASSHGTSGIHEQF

clone_size: -
j_call: TRBJ1-6
v_call: TRBV5-1
cdr3_aa: ASSLDGHRNSPLH

clone_size: -
j_call: TRBJ2-2
v_call: TRBV29-1
cdr3_aa: SVPNLYTGELF

clone_size: many
j_call: TRBJ2-1
v_call: TRBV5-4
cdr3_aa: ASSLDWGPPSSYNEQF

clone_size: medium-sized
j_call: TRBJ2-1
v_call: TRBV7-2
cdr3_aa: ASSLVGAGGEQF

clone_size: -
j_call: TRBJ2-4
v_call: TRBV14
cdr3_aa: ASSQIGGLAKNIQY

clone_size: few
j_call: TRBJ2-7
v_call: TRBV18
cdr3_aa: ASSPPTAVEQY

clone_size: -
j_call: TRBJ2-3
v_call: TRBV29-1
cdr3_aa: SVEVVLTDTQY

clone_size: few
j_call: TRBJ2-1
v_call: TRBV19
cdr3_aa: ASSPLNGGHGNEQF

clone_size: many
j_call: TRBJ1-2
v_call: TRBV10-3
cdr3_aa: AHGGSSSNYGYT

clone_size: -
j_call: TRBJ1-5
v_call: TRBV28
cdr3_aa: ASGLTGDSQPQH

clone_size: -
j_call: TRBJ1-2
v_call: TRBV2
cdr3_aa: ASSGSHYGYT

clone_size: many
j_call: TRBJ1-5
v_call: TRBV7-2
cdr3_aa: ASSSTGLAHSNQPQH

clone_size: many
j_call: TRBJ2-5
v_call: TRBV12-3/TRBV12-4
cdr3_aa: ASSLIISGQGKETQY

clone_size: -
j_call: TRBJ2-1
v_call: TRBV19
cdr3_aa: ASSSGTRMINEQF

clone_size: -
j_call: TRBJ1-2
v_call: TRBV9
cdr3_aa: ASSGNYGYT

clone_size: many
j_call: TRBJ2-7
v_call: TRBV10-3
cdr3_aa: AISESELAGGYEQY

clone_size: -
j_call: TRBJ2-1
v_call: TRBV3-1
cdr3_aa: ASSQPETGTSGRIMVNEQF

clone_size: many
j_call: TRBJ2-7
v_call: TRBV7-8
cdr3_aa: ASSGRTGPSYEQY

clone_size: many
j_call: TRBJ1-3
v_call: TRBV7-2
cdr3_aa: ASSLRDWDPGNTIY

clone_size: few
j_call: TRBJ2-5
v_call: TRBV7-9
cdr3_aa: ASRGGNQETQY

clone_size: many
j_call: TRBJ1-2
v_call: TRBV7-2
cdr3_aa: ASSSRDMGGYT

clone_size: many
j_call: TRBJ2-5
v_call: TRBV7-9
cdr3_aa: ASSLAWETQY

clone_size: many
j_call: TRBJ1-2
v_call: TRBV28
cdr3_aa: ASRWTAGYGYT

clone_size: -
j_call: TRBJ2-7
v_call: TRBV20-1
cdr3_aa: SARGSLAYEQY

clone_size: -
j_call: TRBJ2-7
v_call: TRBV6-2/TRBV6-3
cdr3_aa: ASNTRDRSPYEQY

clone_size: few
j_call: TRBJ2-5
v_call: TRBV29-1
cdr3_aa: SVELGTPQETQY

clone_size: many
j_call: TRBJ2-2
v_call: TRBV11-3
cdr3_aa: ASSSNTGELF

clone_size: many
j_call: TRBJ1-3
v_call: TRBV7-8
cdr3_aa: ASSSRAHSGNTIY

clone_size: many
j_call: TRBJ1-1
v_call: TRBV12-3/TRBV12-4
cdr3_aa: ASSPLWTGGDTEAF

clone_size: few
j_call: TRBJ2-1
v_call: TRBV18
cdr3_aa: ASSAGLNRVNEQF

clone_size: few
j_call: TRBJ1-2
v_call: TRBV28
cdr3_aa: ASSLGGRQLVHYGYT

clone_size: -
j_call: TRBJ1-5
v_call: TRBV2
cdr3_aa: ASGDGRLNQPQH

clone_size: many
j_call: TRBJ1-2
v_call: TRBV7-2
cdr3_aa: ASSLRDYGYT

clone_size: -
j_call: TRBJ1-1
v_call: TRBV19
cdr3_aa: ASRRQEGSGTEAF

clone_size: many
j_call: TRBJ2-2
v_call: TRBV7-3
cdr3_aa: ASSRTVANTGELF

clone_size: many
j_call: TRBJ2-5
v_call: TRBV7-2
cdr3_aa: ASSLGRVETQY

clone_size: -
j_call: TRBJ1-1
v_call: TRBV28
cdr3_aa: ASSQTGIEAF

clone_size: -
j_call: TRBJ2-5
v_call: TRBV15
cdr3_aa: ATSREKQGGKETQY

clone_size: many
j_call: TRBJ2-2
v_call: TRBV28
cdr3_aa: ASSLQGLATNTGELF

clone_size: -
j_call: TRBJ2-3
v_call: TRBV6-2/TRBV6-3
cdr3_aa: ASRGDPDTQY